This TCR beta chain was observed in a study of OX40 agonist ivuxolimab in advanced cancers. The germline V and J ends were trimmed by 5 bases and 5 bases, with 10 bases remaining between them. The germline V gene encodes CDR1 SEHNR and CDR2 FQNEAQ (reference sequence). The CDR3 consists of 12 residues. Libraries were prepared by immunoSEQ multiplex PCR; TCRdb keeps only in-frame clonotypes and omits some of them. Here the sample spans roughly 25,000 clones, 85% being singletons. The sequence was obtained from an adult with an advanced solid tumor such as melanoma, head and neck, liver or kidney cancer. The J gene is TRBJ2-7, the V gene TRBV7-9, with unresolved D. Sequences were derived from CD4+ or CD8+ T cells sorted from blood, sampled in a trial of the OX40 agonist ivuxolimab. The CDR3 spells CASSLSRHEQYF. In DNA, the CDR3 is TGTGCCAGCAGCCTATCGAGGCACGAGCAGTACTTC. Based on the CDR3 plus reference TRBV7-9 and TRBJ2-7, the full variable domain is DTGVSQNPRHKITKRGQNVTFRCDPISEHNRLYWYRQTLGQGPEFLTYFQNEAQLEKSRLLSDRFSAERPKGSFSTLEIQRTEQGDSAMYLCASSLSRHEQYFGPGTRLTVT.